This T cell receptor beta chain was sequenced during a study of CD8 T cells in Susac syndrome. CDR3 size: 12 residues. Germline values: CDR1 PRHDT, CDR2 FYEKMQ (reference sequence). V lost 5 bases and J lost 6, with 7 bases in between. With random hexamers, roughly 0.45 to 1 ug RNA was reverse transcribed. A multiplex approach, immunoSEQ multiplex PCR, amplified TCR beta CDR3 across 54 Vbeta and 13 Jbeta. TCRdb reanalysed the immunoSEQ multiplex PCR reads using MiXCR and keeps one entry per CDR3 protein. The table has approximately 130,000 distinct CDR3 sequences, under 95% seen once. Peripheral blood CD8+ and CD4+ T cells were profiled by TCR beta sequencing. Both CD4+ and CD8+ T cells were negatively isolated, and TEMRA cells underwent FACS enrichment.

This receptor was taken from a human donor with multiple sclerosis. The material sequenced was CD8+ T cells from PBMCs. The gene calls are TRBV13 and TRBJ1-4, with D possibly matching TRBD1 (5 bases). Here the CDR3 reads CASSGGYEKLFF. CDR3 DNA: TGTGCCAGCAGCGGGGGTTATGAAAAACTGTTTTTT.